The 24 T cell receptor beta chains below were found in one sample sequenced in a study of T cell repertoires in cytomegalovirus infection. TCRdb recomputed calls from the reads with MiXCR, one row per CDR3 protein. Among 150,000 to 200,000 distinct CDR3 sequences listed, roughly 9% were seen once. The sample taken for sequencing was PBMCs. Source of these receptors: a human donor in good health (CMV status not recorded). Some clones in this sample may be carry-over from other donors' samples.

This clonotype showed up many times. The chain combines TRBV6-5 with TRBJ2-3; TRBD2 is a possible D gene (5 bases). Germline V gene lookup returns CDR1 MNHEY and CDR2 SVGAGI. This CDR3 is 14 amino acids long. Trimming removed 2 bases at V and 6 bases at J, with 12 bases between. The DNA of the CDR3 is TGTGCCAGCAGTTACCAAGCGGTTCGCGATACGCAGTATTTT. Its protein is CASSYQAVRDTQYF.

This clonotype was seen at least ten times. The rearrangement uses TRBV9 and TRBJ2-7, with TRBD1 identical over 10 bases. V shed 0 bases and J 2 bases; nucleotides not matched to a gene: 2. Germline V CDR1 and CDR2: SGDLS, YYNGEE. The CDR3 has 15 amino acids. Written as DNA, the CDR3 is TGTGCCAGCAGCGTAGGGACAGGGGGGCCCTACGAGCAGTACTTC. Protein product: CASSVGTGGPYEQYF. Complete variable domain (other parts from reference TRBV9 and TRBJ2-7): DSGVTQTPKHLITATGQRVTLRCSPRSGDLSVYWYQQSLDQGLQFLIQYYNGEERAKGNILERFSAQQFPDLHSELNLSSLELGDSALYFCASSVGTGGPYEQYFGPGTRLTVT.

Notes on this clonotype: Without the conserved terminal phenylalanine or tryptophan, this CDR3 likely stems from a read error. The rearrangement uses TRBV29-1 and TRBJ2-3, with 11 bases lining up with TRBD1. Trimming at V came to 6 bases and at J to 5 bases, leaving 4 bases not matched to a gene. Germline CDR1 and CDR2: SQVTM and ANQGSEA. The CDR3 has 13 residues. In DNA, the CDR3 is TGCAGCGTGAGGACAGGGGGCGAAGATACGCAGTATCTT. This codes for CSVRTGGEDTQYL.

This clonotype was seen repeatedly, ten times or more. The chain links TRBV7-2 to TRBJ2-6; 9 bases are shared with TRBD1. After removal of 5 bases from V and 2 bases from J, the junction contained 10 bases not matched to a gene. Germline V CDR1 and CDR2: SGHTA, FQGNSA. This CDR3 spans 18 amino acids. The CDR3 bases are TGTGCCAGCAGCCTTTTATCAACAGGGGGCGCTGGGGCCAACGTCCTGACTTTC. It translates to CASSLLSTGGAGANVLTF.

The sample holds a few counts of this clonotype. Written as DNA, the CDR3 is TGTGCCAGCAGACCGGGACTATCGCGTAGTGAGCAGTTCTTC. This translates into CASRPGLSRSEQFF. The V and J genes are TRBV12-3 or TRBV12-4 and TRBJ2-1; 7 bases line up with TRBD2. This CDR3 is built from 14 residues. J was trimmed by 9 bases and V by 6 bases; bases with no gene match: 11.

This clonotype was seen many times. The V call is TRBV12-3 or TRBV12-4, the J call TRBJ1-2, with 10 bases matching TRBD1. The CDR3 loop spans 13 amino acids. The V gene end was trimmed by 5 bases and the J gene end by 8 bases; junction bases not matched to a gene: 5. The CDR3 DNA sequence: TGTGCCAGCAGTGGAGACAGGGGGCACGGCTACACCTTC. It specifies CASSGDRGHGYTF.

This clonotype appeared a few times. The chain combines TRBV20-1 with TRBJ2-7; no firm D call. CDR3 length: 12 amino acids. V gave up 2 bases and J gave up 0 bases, with 5 bases separating them. CDR1 DFQATT and CDR2 SNEGSKA come from the germline V gene (reference sequence). Here the CDR3 DNA reads TGCAGTGCTAGACTAAGCTCCTACGAGCAGTACTTC. Translating it yields CSARLSSYEQYF.

This clonotype has only a few counts. The V and J genes are TRBV20-1 and TRBJ2-7, with 9 positions matching TRBD2. The CDR3 totals 13 residues. Trimming at V came to 6 bases and at J to 6 bases, leaving 9 bases not matched to a gene. Germline V gene data show CDR1 as DFQATT and CDR2 as SNEGSKA (reference sequence). CDR3: CSAPSLLAGEQYF. Here the CDR3 DNA reads TGCAGTGCGCCATCTCTACTAGCGGGCGAGCAGTACTTC.

This clonotype has a count of ten or more. The rearrangement joins TRBV7-2 to TRBJ2-7; 7 bases match TRBD2. Germline V gene lookup returns CDR1 SGHTA and CDR2 FQGNSA. The CDR3 contains 15 residues. The V gene end was trimmed by 1 base and the J gene end by 2 bases; junction bases not matched to a gene: 5. CDR3 sequence reads: CASSLVRGGTYEQYF. The CDR3 region has the DNA TGTGCCAGCAGCTTAGTGCGCGGGGGAACCTACGAGCAGTACTTC.

Ten or more counts support this clonotype. The chain is built from TRBV7-2 and TRBJ2-5; tentatively, D is TRBD2 (5 bases). This CDR3 is 14 amino acids long. Germline CDR1 and CDR2: SGHTA and FQGNSA. Trimming took 2 bases from V and 1 from J, leaving 8 bases between them. The CDR3 loop reads CASSLSRGQETQYF. The CDR3, as DNA: TGTGCCAGCAGCTTAAGCCGGGGCCAAGAGACCCAGTACTTC.

This clonotype was seen many times. This chain joins TRBV7-2 and TRBJ2-5, with 12 bases lining up with TRBD2. This CDR3 spans 16 amino acids. V dropped 6 bases and J dropped 2; count of bases not matched to a gene: 7. Per germline, CDR1 SGHTA and CDR2 FQGNSA. Written as DNA, the CDR3 is TGTGCCAGCAGAACACGACTAGCGGGGGTTCAAGAGACCCAGTACTTC. Protein sequence: CASRTRLAGVQETQYF.

The rearrangement links TRBV6-2 or TRBV6-3 to TRBJ2-5; the D is unclear. Germline V gene sequence: CDR1 MNHEY, CDR2 SVGEGT. This CDR3 contains 13 residues. V was clipped by 6 bases and J by 4 bases, with 12 bases between them. The CDR3, as DNA: TGTGCCAGCAGAATGATTCGGGTAGAGACCCAGTACTTC. Translation: CASRMIRVETQYF.

This clonotype was picked up many times. The J gene is TRBJ2-7, the V gene TRBV12-3 or TRBV12-4; D is unresolved. This CDR3 comprises 14 residues. V lost 3 bases and J lost 9, with 18 bases in between. The chain's CDR3 is CASSLSVGGSGQYF. CDR3 nucleotides: TGTGCCAGCAGTTTGAGTGTCGGTGGCTCCGGGCAGTACTTC.

CDR3 residues: CASSAPERGTEAFF. CDR3 coding DNA: TGTGCCAGCAGCGCCCCGGAAAGGGGCACTGAAGCTTTCTTT. The chain carries TRBV5-5 and TRBJ1-1; D perhaps matches TRBD1 (5 bases). From germline, CDR1 is SGHKS and CDR2 YYEKEE (reference sequence). V lost 4 bases and J lost 4, with 14 bases in between. The CDR3 extends over 14 amino acids.

The chain carries TRBV28 and TRBJ2-5; TRBD2 agrees at 13 bases. Trimming at V came to 7 bases and at J to 1 base, leaving 6 bases not matched to a gene. The germline V gene encodes CDR1 MDHEN and CDR2 SYDVKM. The CDR3 sequence is 16 residues long. The CDR3 DNA follows: TGTGCCAGCAAATTAAGGACTAGCGGGAGCCAAGAGACCCAGTACTTC. Translation gives CASKLRTSGSQETQYF.

This clonotype was counted only a few times. This chain links TRBV20-1 with TRBJ2-1; weak D call: TRBD2 (6 bases). This CDR3 contains 14 residues. Looked up from germline, CDR1 is DFQATT and CDR2 is SNEGSKA (reference sequence). Trimming cost V 2 bases and J 0 bases, with 8 bases left between them. The CDR3 is CSARISGSYNEQFF. As DNA, the CDR3 is TGCAGTGCTAGAATTAGCGGCTCCTACAATGAGCAGTTCTTC.

This clonotype was seen ten or more times. This chain connects TRBV7-9 to TRBJ2-1, with TRBD2 matching over 14 bases. V was clipped by 1 base and J by 4 bases; unmatched bases: 3. Germline lookup yields CDR1 SEHNR and CDR2 FQNEAQ (reference sequence). The CDR3 length is 17 residues. This CDR3 reads CASSLGGLAGVYNEQFF. CDR3 coding DNA: TGTGCCAGCAGCTTAGGGGGACTAGCGGGAGTTTACAATGAGCAGTTCTTC.

There are many counts of this clonotype. The chain has TRBV11-2 and TRBJ2-1; no clear D. Between the trimmed V and J ends, which lost 5 bases and 10 bases, there was a span of 15 bases. The CDR3 consists of 13 residues. The V gene's germline CDR1 is SGHAT and CDR2 FQNNGV. CDR3 DNA: TGTGCCAGCAGCCAGACCCCTCCTGGGGAGCAGTTCTTC. Translation: CASSQTPPGEQFF. The whole variable domain, filled in from reference TRBV11-2 and TRBJ2-1, reads EAGVAQSPRYKIIEKRQSVAFWCNPISGHATLYWYQQILGQGPKLLIQFQNNGVVDDSQLPKDRFSAERLKGVDSTLKIQPAKLEDSAVYLCASSQTPPGEQFFGPGTRLTVL.

The chain employs TRBV11-2 and TRBJ1-4; D gene ambiguous. CDR3 length: 13 residues. The germline V and J ends were trimmed by 4 bases and 4 bases, with 7 bases remaining between them. Germline CDR1 SGHAT, CDR2 FQNNGV. The CDR3 DNA is TGTGCCAGCAGCTCTGGCAGTAATGAAAAACTGTTTTTT. It codes for CASSSGSNEKLFF.

This clonotype was counted many times. J is TRBJ2-1 and V is TRBV7-2; possibly TRBD2 for D (5 bases). The CDR3 contains 13 residues. Deletions cut 1 base from V and 9 bases from J, with 10 bases between. CDR1 and CDR2 from the germline V gene are SGHTA and FQGNSA. The CDR3 bases are TGTGCCAGCAGCTTAGAGAGGGTCGGTGAGCAGTTCTTC. This translates into CASSLERVGEQFF.

This clonotype was detected only a few times. The CDR3 DNA reads as TGCAGTGCTTTATCCCTCTCCGCGGGAGGGCCTAACCAGTACTTC. The encoded protein is CSALSLSAGGPNQYF. The V call is TRBV20-1, the J call TRBJ2-7, with TRBD2 matching 9 bases. The CDR3 loop spans 15 amino acids. V gave up 5 bases and J gave up 10 bases; unmatched junction bases: 18. Per germline, CDR1 DFQATT and CDR2 SNEGSKA (reference sequence).

This clonotype came up many times. V is TRBV7-9 and J is TRBJ1-1, with 11 positions matching TRBD1. CDR1 is SEHNR, CDR2 FQNEAQ, per germline (reference sequence). This CDR3 spans 17 amino acids. V shed 3 bases and J 5 bases; nucleotides not matched to a gene: 11. The CDR3, as DNA: TGTGCCAGCAGCTTCTTCGGACAGGGGGCTGGGAGGACTGAAGCTTTCTTT. Encoded protein: CASSFFGQGAGRTEAFF.

Ten or more counts support this clonotype. This rearrangement joins TRBV4-2 to TRBJ2-7, with 13 bases matching TRBD2. Germline-derived CDR1 and CDR2 are LGHNA and YNFKEQ. Germline trimming cut 2 bases from V and 2 bases from J; bases unmatched to any gene: 12. The CDR3 consists of 19 residues. The CDR3 coding sequence is TGTGCCAGCAGCCAACGTAATGATCCGGGACTAGCGGGACCCTACGAGCAGTACTTC. Protein: CASSQRNDPGLAGPYEQYF.

The V call is TRBV6-2 or TRBV6-3, the J call TRBJ2-3; weak D call: TRBD2 (6 bases). The germline V gene encodes CDR1 MNHEY and CDR2 SVGEGT. V lost 10 bases to trimming and J lost 10 bases, with 21 bases between them. The CDR3 contains 13 residues. Here the CDR3 DNA reads TGTGCCACCCAAAGGGACTCTCCCGCCCCGCAGTATTTT. It yields the protein CATQRDSPAPQYF.